This is a list of T cell receptor beta chains from one sample in a study of T cells in Graves' hyperthyroidism and ophthalmopathy. Via MiXCR, TCRdb re-called the multiplex PCR reads, giving one row per CDR3 protein. Altogether 330,000 or so distinct CDR3 sequences are present, roughly a fifth being singletons, with the ten largest covering 39%. The sequencing sample was made of blood. The receptor source for this set is a middle-aged man with Graves' ophthalmopathy. The CDR3 runs from the conserved cysteine through the conserved F or W. Fields, in order: V gene, clone size, CDR3 length, J gene, D gene, CDR3 protein, CDR3 DNA. A D gene is named only where the DNA matches it firmly. Clone size is not always given. Where it is, it says once, few, many or a class for expanded clones.

TRBV30	many	14	TRBJ1-5	-	CAWSVSGAIQPQHF	TGTGCCTGGAGTGTATCGGGTGCCATTCAGCCCCAGCATTTT
TRBV6-1	-	11	TRBJ1-2	-	CASSELGGYTF	TGTGCCAGCAGTGAATTGGGAGGCTACACCTTC
TRBV20-1	-	14	TRBJ2-5	TRBD1	CSATPGQVQGAQYF	TGCAGTGCTACCCCGGGACAGGTCCAGGGGGCCCAGTACTTC
TRBV7-2	many	14	TRBJ2-1	-	CASSLGGVNNEQFF	TGTGCCAGCAGCTTAGGTGGGGTGAACAATGAGCAGTTCTTC
TRBV2	many	13	TRBJ2-2	-	CASTQSHTGELFF	TGTGCCAGCACCCAATCCCACACCGGGGAGCTGTTTTTT
TRBV9	-	17	TRBJ2-1	TRBD2	CASSVGTSRTTYNEQFF	TGTGCCAGCAGCGTAGGGACTAGCCGAACCACCTACAATGAGCAGTTCTTC
TRBV20-1	many	12	TRBJ2-7	-	CSAGDRTYEQYF	TGCAGTGCTGGAGACAGGACCTACGAGCAGTACTTC
TRBV27	many	20	TRBJ2-3	TRBD2	CASSLLRGTSGTQGTDTQYF	TGTGCCAGCAGTTTACTTCGGGGGACTAGCGGGACCCAAGGCACAGATACGCAGTATTTT
TRBV6-1	many	13	TRBJ1-5	-	CASSETKGQPQHF	TGTGCCAGCAGTGAAACCAAAGGACAGCCCCAGCATTTT
TRBV4-1	once	17	TRBJ2-1	TRBD2	CASSQVVQREARNEQFF	TGCGCCAGCAGCCAAGTGGTCCAGCGGGAGGCAAGAAATGAGCAGTTCTTC
TRBV20-1	many	14	TRBJ2-7	TRBD2	CSAGTSGIRDEQYF	TGCAGTGCTGGGACTAGCGGGATTAGGGACGAGCAGTACTTC
TRBV29-1	few	13	TRBJ1-2	TRBD1	CSGGQGMNYGYTF	TGCAGCGGGGGACAGGGTATGAACTATGGCTACACCTTC
TRBV29-1	many	12	TRBJ2-7	-	CSVQAESYEQYF	TGCAGCGTCCAAGCGGAATCCTACGAGCAGTACTTC
TRBV29-1	-	16	TRBJ2-1	-	CSVEEILGQGGNEQFF	TGCAGCGTTGAAGAAATCTTAGGGCAGGGAGGCAATGAGCAGTTCTTC
TRBV18	many	16	TRBJ2-1	-	CASSQMARFGNNEQFF	TGTGCCAGCTCACAGATGGCGAGGTTCGGGAACAATGAGCAGTTCTTC